These T cell receptor beta chains were read from a single sample in a study of cytomegalovirus exposure and HLA in healthy donors. Data came from immunoSEQ multiplex PCR; TCRdb stores just in-frame clones and leaves some out. The repertoire includes 100,000 to 150,000 clones, around 80% of them detected once, and approximately 3% sits in the top ten. The specimen was PBMCs. The source of these receptors is a boy under 10 years old in good health and CMV-seronegative. CDR3s include the opening cysteine and the closing phenylalanine or tryptophan.

v_call cdr3_length cdr3_aa
TRBV7-3 16 CASSHGLAGSTDTQYF
TRBV5-1 19 CASSSGGTGWTYSNQPQHF
TRBV7-9 15 CASTGTGGEYYGYTF
TRBV7-3 13 CASSLLGTDTQYF
TRBV9 16 CASSQGSGRATDTQYF
TRBV11-2 13 CASSSTQNTEAFF
TRBV19 18 CASSIGTGGPGLRNEQFF
TRBV5-4 13 CASSLEAAEEAFF
TRBV7-9 15 CASSQDDGGTGELFF
TRBV4-3 18 CASSQDEKGAESYNEQFF
TRBV30 13 CAWSVQLPSGYTF
TRBV7-9 13 CASSPPGQGRFFF